These 20 T cell receptor beta chains were sequenced from one sample in a study of cytomegalovirus exposure and HLA in healthy donors. PCR employed 60 Vbeta and 13 Jbeta primers. The method was immunoSEQ multiplex PCR; TCRdb's version includes in-frame clones alone and lacks a portion of them. The table lists 110,000 or so clones, about 80% of them singletons. The specimen sequenced was PBMCs. These receptors came from a man aged 25-40 years in good health and CMV-seronegative.

In its sample, this clone was seen once. The chain combines TRBV27 with TRBJ2-5; 9 nucleotides align to TRBD1. Germline values: CDR1 MNHEY, CDR2 SMNVEV (reference sequence). CDR3 length equals 15 residues. The V segment lost 8 bases and the J segment 5 bases; nucleotides outside the gene matches: 12. The CDR3 loop reads CASRSGTGWLETQYF. CDR3 DNA: TGTGCCAGCCGATCCGGGACAGGGTGGTTGGAGACCCAGTACTTC.

The V and J genes are TRBV4-1 and TRBJ2-7, with 8 bases that match TRBD2. CDR3 length: 16 amino acids. CDR1 MGHRA and CDR2 YSYEKL come from the germline V gene. J was trimmed by 2 bases and V by 2 bases; bases with no gene match: 8. CDR3 residues: CASSQLSAGAPYEQYF. The CDR3 region has the DNA TGCGCCAGCAGCCAACTATCAGCGGGAGCTCCCTACGAGCAGTACTTC.

The chain recombines TRBV6-5 with TRBJ1-6, with 9 bases fitting TRBD1. Trimming cost V 4 bases and J 7 bases; bases outside gene matches: 8. Germline assignment: CDR1 MNHEY and CDR2 SVGAGI. The CDR3 is 16 residues long. CDR3 DNA: TGTGCCAGCAGTTCCACCCGGACAGGGGTAAATTCACCCCTCCACTTT. Its translation: CASSSTRTGVNSPLHF.

The chain has TRBV7-2 and TRBJ2-7; 8 nucleotides match TRBD1. V lost 5 bases, J lost 5 bases, and 11 bases stayed unmatched. The CDR3 extends over 15 amino acids. CDR1 SGHTA and CDR2 FQGNSA come from the germline V gene. The CDR3, as DNA: TGTGCCAGCAGCCCTCAGACAGGGGATAAGGACGAGCAGTACTTC. This encodes CASSPQTGDKDEQYF.

The chain links TRBV6-6 to TRBJ2-5; 7 bases line up with TRBD2. Germline V gene data show CDR1 as MNHNY and CDR2 as SVGAGI (reference sequence). J gave up 2 bases and V 7 bases, and 4 bases lay outside the gene matches. This CDR3 region has 13 residues. Here the CDR3 DNA reads TGTGCCAGCATTCGGGAGGTGCAAGAGACCCAGTACTTC. Residues: CASIREVQETQYF.

The rearrangement links TRBV5-1 to TRBJ2-5; tentatively, D is TRBD1 (6 bases). This CDR3 contains 14 residues. CDR1 and CDR2 from the germline V gene are SGHRS and YFSETQ. Trimming removed 0 bases at V and 2 bases at J, with 8 bases between. CDR3 sequence (DNA): TGCGCCAGCAGCTTGGACAGGGAGCAAGAGACCCAGTACTTC. Its protein product is CASSLDREQETQYF.

This clone came up a few times. V is TRBV27 and J is TRBJ1-2; tentative D call: TRBD1 (5 bases). The CDR3 covers 12 residues. V was pared by 5 bases and J by 8 bases, with 12 bases between. Germline V gene lookup returns CDR1 MNHEY and CDR2 SMNVEV (reference sequence). The CDR3 DNA is TGTGCCAGCAGTCCTTATCAGGGAGGCTACACCTTC. Its translation: CASSPYQGGYTF.

The V and J genes are TRBV27 and TRBJ1-5, with 8 bases lining up with TRBD1. The CDR3 extends over 14 amino acids. J lost 5 bases, V lost 5 bases, and 5 bases had no gene match. Germline CDR1 is MNHEY and CDR2 is SMNVEV (reference sequence). The CDR3 coding sequence is TGTGCCAGCAGTCCCAGACAGGGGTATCAGCCCCAGCATTTT. This encodes CASSPRQGYQPQHF.

The gene calls are TRBV7-9 and TRBJ1-1, with D possibly TRBD1 on 5 matching bases. Germline V gives CDR1 SEHNR, CDR2 FQNEAQ (reference sequence). CDR3 length: 11 amino acids. Trimming cost V 2 bases and J 10 bases, with 8 bases left between them. In nucleotides, the CDR3 is TGTGCCAGCAGCTTACAGGGTTTAGCTTTCTTT. It translates to CASSLQGLAFF.

The chain carries TRBV19 and TRBJ2-2, with unresolved D. The CDR3 contains 15 residues. The V gene's germline CDR1 is LNHDA and CDR2 SQIVND (reference sequence). Trimming stripped 5 bases from V and 1 base from J, with 11 bases between. CDR3 in amino acids: CASSPTSGNTGELFF. The CDR3 DNA is TGTGCCAGTAGTCCTACGTCGGGGAACACCGGGGAGCTGTTTTTT.

This clone appeared a single time. The chain uses TRBV27 and TRBJ2-7; 8 bases align to TRBD1. The trim removed 4 bases at V and 4 bases at J, leaving 9 bases unmatched. Germline values: CDR1 MNHEY, CDR2 SMNVEV (reference sequence). This CDR3 region has 15 residues. CDR3 amino acids: CASSSRRTGWYEQYF. As DNA, the CDR3 is TGTGCCAGCAGTTCCCGTCGGACAGGGTGGTACGAGCAGTACTTC.

This chain links TRBV15 with TRBJ2-1; 12 bases match TRBD1. The junction had 4 bases not matched to a gene; V was cut back by 0 bases and J by 10 bases. The CDR3 contains 15 residues. Germline assignment: CDR1 LNHNV and CDR2 YYDKDF (reference sequence). The CDR3 sequence is CATSRDWDRGPEQFF. CDR3 sequence (DNA): TGTGCCACCAGCAGAGATTGGGACAGGGGGCCGGAGCAGTTCTTC.

This chain uses TRBV10-1 with TRBJ2-1; 7 positions match TRBD1. The CDR3 is made up of 13 amino acids. Trimming at V came to 6 bases and at J to 6 bases, leaving 5 bases not matched to a gene. Germline CDR1 and CDR2: WNHNN and SYGVQD (reference sequence). In DNA, the CDR3 is TGCGCCAGCAGCACGGGACAGAGCAATGAGCAGTTCTTC. Encoded protein: CASSTGQSNEQFF.

This clone came up once. The chain uses TRBV19 and TRBJ1-2; D ambiguous. Trimming stripped 3 bases from V and 3 bases from J, with 17 bases between. CDR1 is LNHDA and CDR2 is SQIVND in the germline V gene (reference sequence). The CDR3 has 16 residues. CDR3 region: CASSMADMVYHYGYTF. The CDR3, as DNA: TGTGCCAGTAGTATGGCCGACATGGTCTACCACTATGGCTACACCTTC.

The chain has TRBV15 and TRBJ2-3; D perhaps matches TRBD2 (6 bases). V shed 0 bases and J shed 10 bases, with 8 bases lying between them. The CDR3 is 12 amino acids. Germline V lookup: CDR1 LNHNV, CDR2 YYDKDF (reference sequence). In nucleotides, the CDR3 is TGTGCCACCAGCAGAGAGGGACTGGCGCAGTATTTT. This encodes CATSREGLAQYF.

The V and J genes are TRBV28 and TRBJ1-5; no definite D call. Germline loops: CDR1 MDHEN, CDR2 SYDVKM. The ends were cut back, 2 bases at V and 0 bases at J, with 8 bases in the middle. CDR3 length equals 15 residues. The CDR3 reads CASSLAGYSNQPQHF. CDR3 DNA: TGTGCCAGCAGTTTAGCGGGTTATAGCAATCAGCCCCAGCATTTT. Full variable domain (rest looked up from reference TRBV28 and TRBJ1-5): DVKVTQSSRYLVKRTGEKVFLECVQDMDHENMFWYRQDPGLGLRLIYFSYDVKMKEKGDIPEGYSVSREKKERFSLILESASTNQTSMYLCASSLAGYSNQPQHFGDGTRLSIL.

The V call is TRBV5-1, the J call TRBJ2-1; 13 nucleotides align to TRBD2. The CDR3 covers 16 residues. Germline V gives CDR1 SGHRS, CDR2 YFSETQ. The V gene end was trimmed by 0 bases and the J gene end by 8 bases; junction bases not matched to a gene: 5. This chain's CDR3 is CASSLEGTSGIDEQFF. CDR3 bases: TGCGCCAGCAGCTTGGAAGGGACTAGCGGGATCGATGAGCAGTTCTTC.

The V call is TRBV7-2, the J call TRBJ2-5; 11 bases map to TRBD1. With 5 bases clipped from V and 8 bases from J, the junction kept 7 bases outside the gene matches. Germline V lookup: CDR1 SGHTA, CDR2 FQGNSA. CDR3 length: 14 amino acids. The CDR3 bases are TGTGCCAGCAGCCTCGGACAGGGGGCTGACACCCAGTACTTC. This sequence encodes CASSLGQGADTQYF.

The chain employs TRBV6-6 and TRBJ2-1; the D gene is possibly TRBD2 (6 bases). V dropped 5 bases and J dropped 4 bases, with 15 bases sitting between them. This CDR3 spans 15 amino acids. CDR1 is MNHNY, CDR2 SVGAGI, per germline (reference sequence). In DNA form, the CDR3 reads TGTGCCAGCAGTCAGTTGGGGGGTTCGTACAATGAGCAGTTCTTC. Translation gives CASSQLGGSYNEQFF.

CDR3 coding DNA: TGTGCGTGGGGGGCAGGGGGGAACACTGAAGCTTTCTTT. This sequence encodes CAWGAGGNTEAFF. The rearrangement uses TRBV30 and TRBJ1-1; 7 nucleotides line up with TRBD1. The CDR3 is 13 residues long. Germline V gene data show CDR1 as GTSNPN and CDR2 as SVGIG (reference sequence).